This TCR beta chain was captured by sequencing in a study of identical twins. Points from the study as a whole: Modelling approaches yielded underestimates of out-of-frame TCR alpha sharing between monozygotic twins. Within beta out-of-frame sequences, the excess sharing observed between twins was weaker.

The ends were cut back, 0 bases at V and 3 bases at J, with 9 bases in the middle. CDR3 size: 14 residues. The germline CDR1 and CDR2 sequences are SGHDT and YYEEEE. Addition of a universal primer site occurred through template switching, and cDNA carried unique molecular identifiers. TCRdb processed the 5' RACE reads anew with MiXCR; each CDR3 protein has one entry. The data contain under 300,000 distinct CDR3 sequences, about an eighth of them singletons. With regard to this clonotype: Its antigen is as yet unknown.

These records were also assigned to another study, of yellow fever vaccine responses in identical twins.

The chain employs TRBV5-6 and TRBJ2-5, with D possibly being TRBD2 (6 bases). The receptor's source is a woman aged 18-29 years in good health. The sequenced sample consisted of memory (CD45RO+) T cells sorted from blood. The DNA for the CDR3 is TGTGCCAGCAGCTTGGTTTCGGGAGAAGAGACCCAGTACTTC. It specifies CASSLVSGEETQYF.